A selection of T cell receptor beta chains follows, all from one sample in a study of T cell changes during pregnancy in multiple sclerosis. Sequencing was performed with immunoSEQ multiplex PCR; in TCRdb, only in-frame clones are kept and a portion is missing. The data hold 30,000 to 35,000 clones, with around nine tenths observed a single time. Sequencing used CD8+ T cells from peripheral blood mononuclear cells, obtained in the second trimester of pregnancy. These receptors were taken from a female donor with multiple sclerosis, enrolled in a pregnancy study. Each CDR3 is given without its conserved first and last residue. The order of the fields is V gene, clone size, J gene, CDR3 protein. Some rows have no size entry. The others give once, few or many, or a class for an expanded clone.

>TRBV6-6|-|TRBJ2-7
ASSYSSTTSYEQY
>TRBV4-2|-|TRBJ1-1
ASTRPGSAEAF
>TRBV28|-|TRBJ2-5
ASTYDRGWETQY
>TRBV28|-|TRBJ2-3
ASSLLGEGVLAGKRDTQY
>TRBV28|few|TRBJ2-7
ASRGTAGYEQY
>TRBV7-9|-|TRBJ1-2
ASSSRGLDGTWDYGYT
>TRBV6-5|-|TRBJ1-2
ASSYWQGANYGYT
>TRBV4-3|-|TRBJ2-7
ASSHDGVSHEQY
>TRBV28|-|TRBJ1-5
ASSPFGRGNQPQH
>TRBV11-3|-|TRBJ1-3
ASSHRDSGNTIY
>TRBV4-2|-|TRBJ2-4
ASSRAGDYAAKNIQY
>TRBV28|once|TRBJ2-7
ASRTPSGTSGSYEQY
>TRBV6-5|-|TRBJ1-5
ASRPQGYSNQPQH
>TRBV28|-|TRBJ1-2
ASSADRGLWNYGYT
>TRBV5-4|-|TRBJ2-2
ASSLGGTAVSGELF
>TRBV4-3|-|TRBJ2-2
ASSQNTDRVTPGELF
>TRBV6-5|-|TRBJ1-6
ASSYTGSPLH
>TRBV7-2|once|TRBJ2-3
ASSLQAPHDTQY
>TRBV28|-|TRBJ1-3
ASSFPGTGNIIY
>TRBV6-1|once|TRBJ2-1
ASSGTSGSDEQF
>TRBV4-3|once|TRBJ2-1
ASSQDRAFSYNEQF
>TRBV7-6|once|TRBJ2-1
ASSLGGIVEQF
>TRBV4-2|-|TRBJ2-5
ASSQDPGRETQY
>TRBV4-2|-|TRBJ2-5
ASSLSVGQGETQY
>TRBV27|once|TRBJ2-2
ASSLASGRAFNGELF
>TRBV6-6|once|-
ASSLRGVDTGELF
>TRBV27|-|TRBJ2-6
ASTFTYLLVANVLT
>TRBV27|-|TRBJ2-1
ASSLGSGRLSSYNEQF
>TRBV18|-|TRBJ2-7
ASSPQGTYEQY
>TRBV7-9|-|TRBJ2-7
ASSLSMTGDTYEQY
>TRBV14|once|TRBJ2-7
ASSQGSLFNYEQY
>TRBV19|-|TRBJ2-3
ASSSQETDTQY
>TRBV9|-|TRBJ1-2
ASSVDTGNYGYT
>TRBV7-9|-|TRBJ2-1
ASSFDSNPYNEQF
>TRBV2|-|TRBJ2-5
ASSYPLAGAAEWETQY
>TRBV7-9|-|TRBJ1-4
ASSLGRQPSEKLF
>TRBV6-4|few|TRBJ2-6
ASQRPYGGTLSGANVLT
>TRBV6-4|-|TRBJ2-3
ASSELAGTDTQY
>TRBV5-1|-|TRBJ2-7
ASSPTGGVDEQY
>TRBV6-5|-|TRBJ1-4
ASSFLPGQGDEKLF
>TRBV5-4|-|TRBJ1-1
ASSPNRGTEAF
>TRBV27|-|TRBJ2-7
ASSSGTSGKNEQY
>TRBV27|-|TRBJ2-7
ASGVEGGSGAYEQY
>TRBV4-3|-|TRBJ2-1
ASSQDGWRSSYNEQF
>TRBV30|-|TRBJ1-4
AWANGVNSEKLF
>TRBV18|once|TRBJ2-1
ASSRLVSGLADSYNEQF
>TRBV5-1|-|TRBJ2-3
ASRESGTSSTDTQY
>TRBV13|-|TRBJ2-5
ASSPRSGGETQY
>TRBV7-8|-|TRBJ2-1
ASSFRTSGAPYNEQF
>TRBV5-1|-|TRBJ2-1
ASSFDSHFQF
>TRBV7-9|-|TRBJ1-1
ASSARDTEAF
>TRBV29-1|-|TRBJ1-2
SVEGQSYGYT
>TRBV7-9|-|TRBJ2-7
ASSPMETGLDSYEQY
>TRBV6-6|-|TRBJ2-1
ATLLAGASNEQF